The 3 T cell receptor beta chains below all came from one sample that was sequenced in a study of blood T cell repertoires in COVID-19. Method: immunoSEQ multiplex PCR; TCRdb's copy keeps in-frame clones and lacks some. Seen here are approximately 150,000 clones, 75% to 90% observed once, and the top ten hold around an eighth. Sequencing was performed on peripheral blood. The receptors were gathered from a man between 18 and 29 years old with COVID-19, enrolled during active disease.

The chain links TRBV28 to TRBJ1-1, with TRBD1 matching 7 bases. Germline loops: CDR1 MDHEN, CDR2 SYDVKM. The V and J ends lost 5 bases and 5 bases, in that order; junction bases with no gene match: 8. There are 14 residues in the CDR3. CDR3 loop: CASSGDRVETEAFF. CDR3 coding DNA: TGTGCCAGCAGTGGTGACAGGGTCGAAACTGAAGCTTTCTTT. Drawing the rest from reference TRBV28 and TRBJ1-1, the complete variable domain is DVKVTQSSRYLVKRTGEKVFLECVQDMDHENMFWYRQDPGLGLRLIYFSYDVKMKEKGDIPEGYSVSREKKERFSLILESASTNQTSMYLCASSGDRVETEAFFGQGTRLTVV.

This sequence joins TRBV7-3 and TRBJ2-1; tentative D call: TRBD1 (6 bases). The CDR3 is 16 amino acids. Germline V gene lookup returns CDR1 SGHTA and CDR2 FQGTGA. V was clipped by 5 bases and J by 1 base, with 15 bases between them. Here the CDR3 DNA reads TGTGCCAGCAGCCGCGACAGGTTCATGTCCTACAATGAGCAGTTCTTC. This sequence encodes CASSRDRFMSYNEQFF.

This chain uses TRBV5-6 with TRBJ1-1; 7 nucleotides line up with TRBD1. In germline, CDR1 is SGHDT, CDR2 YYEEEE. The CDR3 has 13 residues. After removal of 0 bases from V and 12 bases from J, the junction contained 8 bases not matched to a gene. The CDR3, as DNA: TGTGCCAGCAGCTTGGGACAGGGACGCGTGTCTTTCTTT. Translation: CASSLGQGRVSFF. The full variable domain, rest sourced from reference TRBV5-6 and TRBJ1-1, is DAGVTQSPTHLIKTRGQQVTLRCSPKSGHDTVSWYQQALGQGPQFIFQYYEEEERQRGNFPDRFSGHQFPNYSSELNVNALLLGDSALYLCASSLGQGRVSFFGQGTRLTVV.